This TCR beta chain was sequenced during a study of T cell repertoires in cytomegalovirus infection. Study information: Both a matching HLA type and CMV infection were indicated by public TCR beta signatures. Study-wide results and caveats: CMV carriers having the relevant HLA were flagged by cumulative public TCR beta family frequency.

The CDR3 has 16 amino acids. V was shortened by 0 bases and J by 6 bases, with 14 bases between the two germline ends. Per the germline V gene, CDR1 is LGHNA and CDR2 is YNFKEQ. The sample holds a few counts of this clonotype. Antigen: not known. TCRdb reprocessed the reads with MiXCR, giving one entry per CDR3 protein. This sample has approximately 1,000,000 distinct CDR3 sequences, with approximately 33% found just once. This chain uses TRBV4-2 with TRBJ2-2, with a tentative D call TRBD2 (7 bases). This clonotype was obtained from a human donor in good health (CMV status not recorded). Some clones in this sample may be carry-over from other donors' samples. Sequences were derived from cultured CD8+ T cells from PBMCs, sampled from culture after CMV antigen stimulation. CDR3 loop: CASSQEAGRGSGELFF. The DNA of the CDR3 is TGTGCCAGCAGCCAAGAGGCGGGGAGGGGGTCCGGGGAGCTGTTTTTT.